These T cell receptor beta chains were read from a single sample in a study of T cells after yellow fever vaccination. TCRdb processed the 5' RACE reads anew with MiXCR; each CDR3 protein has one entry. The table records some 220,000 distinct CDR3 sequences, under 3.5% of them present only once. The specimen comprised CD4+ T cells sorted from PBMCs, sampled 10 days after the yellow fever booster vaccination. These receptors originate from a man younger than 30 who received the YFV17D yellow fever vaccine. Each CDR3 is given with its conserved first and last residue.

j_call v_call cdr3_aa
TRBJ2-3 TRBV21-1 CASKNIPSGTRGPDTQYF
TRBJ1-5 TRBV7-6 CASSLEGPGGQPQHF
TRBJ2-2 TRBV6-1 CASSVRLAGYTGELFF
TRBJ1-1 TRBV29-1 CSVESQHPMAFF
TRBJ1-2 TRBV7-6 CASSLGQNYGYTF
TRBJ2-5 TRBV19 CASSIRGTAEETQYF
TRBJ2-1 TRBV28 CASRLGQGSYNEQFF
TRBJ1-1 TRBV9 CASSVAPAAEAFF
TRBJ1-3 TRBV12-5 CASGGNSGNTIYF
TRBJ1-4 TRBV15 CATSRDRGRSGQTNEKLFF
TRBJ2-5 TRBV15 CATSRATPETQYF
TRBJ2-2 TRBV7-3 CASSSTLQLDTGELFF
TRBJ1-3 TRBV20-1 CSASFQGAHTIYF
TRBJ2-3 TRBV5-1 CASSSRGYTDTQYF
TRBJ1-1 TRBV29-1 CSASAGWGMNTEAFF
TRBJ2-7 TRBV5-1 CASSSGQDEQYF
TRBJ2-5 TRBV7-2 CASSAMGLQETQYF
TRBJ2-3 TRBV5-4 CASSLVHATDTQYF
TRBJ2-3 TRBV5-1 CASSGLAGTDTQYF
TRBJ1-5 TRBV6-5 CASSYSRGQPQHF
TRBJ2-3 TRBV10-3 CAIKPSPDTQYF
TRBJ1-4 TRBV3-1 CASSHGEGAEKLFF